This TCR beta chain is from a study of CD8 T cells in ankylosing spondylitis. This clonotype came up many times. Its antigen is unidentified. V was shortened by 3 bases and J by 0 bases, with 9 bases between the two germline ends. The CDR3 totals 15 residues. CDR1 and CDR2 (germline): LNHDA, SQIVND (reference sequence). Findings and caveats of the study: One TCR beta motif, made up of eight or nine highly homologous variants, appeared characteristic of ankylosing spondylitis blood. Reports of some motif variants in reactive arthritis synovial fluid and blood predate this one. Disease-linked clones, CD8+, were relatively rare in peripheral blood.

Libraries of TCR beta came from quantitative 5'-RACE with molecular barcodes. TCRdb passed the 5' RACE reads through MiXCR, listing each CDR3 protein once. Among approximately 180,000 distinct CDR3 sequences listed, about 20% were seen once. Sequencing was carried out using blood, either unsorted or a sorted T cell fraction (not recorded which). The V and J genes are TRBV19 and TRBJ2-1; D is undetermined. This clonotype was sampled from a male donor aged 10 to 30 with ankylosing spondylitis or in good health (not recorded which). CDR3 in amino acids: CASSIVQISYNEQFF. The CDR3 nucleotides are TGTGCCAGTAGTATCGTCCAAATCTCCTACAATGAGCAGTTCTTC.